The entry below gives a single T cell receptor beta chain sequence along with its context. Its specific antigen is unknown. No base-level quality is on record; no much larger clone is a single base apart. Ficoll-Paque density gradient centrifugation was used to isolate PBMCs. This sample stems from a study of T-cell memory formation after mild COVID-19 (dated by TCRdb to the early 2020s). The study in broad terms: Most TCR sequence clusters were specific to one of the two donors. T-cell clones expanding and contracting after mild COVID-19 in two donors were tracked by longitudinal TCRalpha and TCRbeta repertoire sequencing. Two young, previously healthy adult volunteers, one female and one male, were included in the cohort. Findings and caveats that apply to the study as a whole: Whether the second-wave clones peaking on day 37 were SARS-CoV-2 specific was not confirmed. Balanced CD4/CD8 phenotypes were observed for clones contracting from day 15 to 85, whereas a bias towards CD4+ was observed for a second wave of clones expanding from day 15 to 37. The study included only a couple of mild cases, and larger cohorts that include severe cases with pre-infection samples were judged to be necessary. Contracting CD4+ clones were located mainly in the CM and EM memory subsets, whereas CD8+ clones were found to be enriched in EMRA. Some responding clones were detected in pre-infection memory, suggesting pre-existing cross-reactive memory T cells joined the SARS-CoV-2 response.

Instrument on record: Illumina NovaSeq 6000. TCRalpha and TCRbeta cDNA libraries were built by 5'RACE with constant-segment primers, adding sample barcodes and unique molecular identifiers. RNA was extracted from every sample with Trizol reagent. Amplification of the libraries took two PCR steps, and the second step added a second sample barcode plus Illumina TruSeq adapters. Sequencing of libraries was performed on an Illumina NovaSeq with 2 x 150 bp paired-end reads. Per the original workflow: Reads were demultiplexed and collapsed into UMI-guided consensus sequences with migec v1.2.7. Using mixcr v2.1.11, UMI consensuses were aligned to TRA and TRB V and J templates and then assembled into clonotypes. A clonotype was counted as expanded or contracted only if both edgeR and NoisET called the change significant, with noise models trained on biological replicates. edgeR calls used a false discovery rate-adjusted p below 0.01 and a log2 fold-change threshold of 1. PCA with hierarchical clustering of max-normalized trajectories of the 1000 most abundant clonotypes was used as exploratory dynamics analysis. Separately sequenced CD4+ and CD8+ repertoires were used to assign the CD4 or CD8 phenotype of responding clones. TCRdb reworked the public reads: Q25 trimming with fastp, MiXCR clone assembly, productive beta chains retained. Merged by CDR3 protein, the rows form single entries marked with the most common genes and DNA. These V and J calls derive from TCRdb rather than the authors' analysis. This sample gives over 450,000 distinct CDR3 sequences in total; roughly 20% of them show up just once. Approximately 12% of the sample belongs to the ten largest clones.

V and J are trimmed by 4 bases and 7 bases, and the gene matches miss 11 bases of the junction. There are 15 amino acids in the CDR3, from cysteine to phenylalanine inclusive. Of the read, only the CDR3 DNA is kept; its 45 bases are in frame from base 1. The germline V gene sets CDR1 to SGHRS and CDR2 to YFSETQ. The sample was PBMCs or a T cell subset sorted from them (not recorded which). The chain is encoded by TRBV5-1 joined to TRBJ1-1; 9 bases in the middle match TRBD1. The clonotype originates from an adult woman who had mild COVID-19 (a few samples of this study predate the infection). The sample titles of this study are shuffled in the database, so cell type and time point are left out; the donor was told from shared clones. The CDR3 reads CASSTGQGTTLEAFF. The DNA is TGCGCCAGCAGCACCGGACAGGGGACGACTCTTGAAGCTTTCTTT.